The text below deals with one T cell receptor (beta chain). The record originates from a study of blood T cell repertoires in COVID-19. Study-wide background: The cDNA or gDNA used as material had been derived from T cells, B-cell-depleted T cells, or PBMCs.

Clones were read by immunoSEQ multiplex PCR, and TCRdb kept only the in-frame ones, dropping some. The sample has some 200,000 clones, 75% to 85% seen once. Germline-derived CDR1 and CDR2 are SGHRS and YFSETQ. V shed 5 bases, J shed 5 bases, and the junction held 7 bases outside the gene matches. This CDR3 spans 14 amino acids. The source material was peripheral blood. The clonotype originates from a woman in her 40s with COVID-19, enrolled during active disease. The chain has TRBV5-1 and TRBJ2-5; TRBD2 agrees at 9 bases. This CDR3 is CASSEAGGSETQYF. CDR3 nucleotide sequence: TGCGCCAGCAGTGAAGCGGGAGGAAGTGAGACCCAGTACTTC.